These 26 T cell receptor beta chains share one sample of origin, sequenced in a study of blood T cell repertoires in COVID-19 (dated by TCRdb to the early 2020s). Library preparation employed the immunoSEQ multiplex PCR assay. In TCRdb, the immuneACCESS table is reduced to in-frame sequences with V and J assigned. These tables do not hold every clone; where another copy was compared, an unresolved V gene accounts for under half, and the others remain unexplained. For this sample the table gives some 200,000 clones, of which about nine tenths were detected only once. Approximately 3.1% of the sample rests with the top ten. The sequencing input was PBMCs or T cells enriched from blood (not recorded which). These TCRs come from a woman aged 45-60 years in a cohort exposed to, infected with or recovered from COVID-19 (not recorded which).

This sequence joins TRBV12-3 or TRBV12-4 and TRBJ1-1; D uncertain. The CDR3 runs 11 residues. Trimming took 3 bases from V and 7 from J, leaving 6 bases between them. As DNA, the CDR3 is TGTGCCAGCAGTTTTACTCATGAAGCTTTCTTT. Its translation is CASSFTHEAFF.

The V gene is TRBV9, the J gene TRBJ1-6; D not certain. This CDR3 spans 16 amino acids. The V end lost 4 bases, the J end lost 6 bases, and 17 bases lay between the germline ends. The germline V gene encodes CDR1 SGDLS and CDR2 YYNGEE. The CDR3 spells CASSPFAGSLNSPLHF. The DNA of the CDR3 is TGTGCCAGCAGCCCATTCGCCGGGTCCCTTAATTCACCCCTCCACTTT.

The rearrangement joins TRBV9 to TRBJ1-1; no firm D call. CDR3 length equals 15 residues. Trimming removed 0 bases at V and 6 bases at J, with 15 bases between. Germline V lookup: CDR1 SGDLS, CDR2 YYNGEE. CDR3 bases: TGTGCCAGCAGCGTAGGTGTAAAAGGAGTCGCTGAAGCTTTCTTT. Translation: CASSVGVKGVAEAFF.

The chain uses TRBV6-2 or TRBV6-3 and TRBJ1-1, with TRBD1 matching over 8 bases. CDR3 size: 14 residues. Germline CDR1 and CDR2: MNHEY and SVGEGT. The J segment lost 6 bases and the V segment lost 5 bases, leaving 8 bases of the junction unmatched. CDR3 sequence: CASSRQGSVAEAFF. The CDR3 nucleotides are TGTGCCAGCAGTCGACAGGGGAGTGTGGCTGAAGCTTTCTTT.

The chain carries TRBV6-4 and TRBJ2-1; the D gene is possibly TRBD1 (6 bases). Germline V CDR1 and CDR2: MRHNA, SNTAGT. Trimming stripped 6 bases from V and 5 bases from J, with 14 bases between. The CDR3 consists of 14 residues. The CDR3 protein is CASSVDRTHNEQFF. The CDR3 nucleotides are TGTGCCAGCAGCGTAGACAGGACTCACAATGAGCAGTTCTTC.

In this sample, this clone turned up many times. J is TRBJ2-7 and V is TRBV7-2, with D tentatively TRBD1 (6 bases). This CDR3 region has 17 residues. V was shortened by 4 bases and J by 0 bases, with 19 bases between the two germline ends. Per germline, CDR1 SGHTA and CDR2 FQGNSA. For the CDR3, the DNA is TGTGCCAGCAGCTCCCGAAAATCCAGGGGCCCCTCCTACGAGCAGTACTTC. It specifies CASSSRKSRGPSYEQYF.

This sequence joins TRBV5-4 and TRBJ2-4; 7 nucleotides match TRBD1. CDR1 is SGHNT, CDR2 YYREEE, per germline (reference sequence). The V gene end was trimmed by 0 bases and the J gene end by 0 bases; junction bases not matched to a gene: 3. This CDR3 has 16 residues. The CDR3 protein is CASSLGGQLAKNIQYF. Written as DNA, the CDR3 is TGTGCCAGCAGCTTGGGGGGACAGTTAGCCAAAAACATTCAGTACTTC.

For the CDR3, the DNA is TGTGCCAGCAGCGTTGAGGCGGAGGCTGGAAACACCATATATTTT. Translation gives CASSVEAEAGNTIYF. The rearrangement joins TRBV9 to TRBJ1-3; D ambiguous. Trimming stripped 2 bases from V and 2 bases from J, with 11 bases between. The CDR3 spans 15 residues. Germline V CDR1 and CDR2: SGDLS, YYNGEE.

The J gene is TRBJ1-2, the V gene TRBV29-1; D is perhaps TRBD1 (5 bases). Germline V CDR1 and CDR2: SQVTM, ANQGSEA. CDR3 length equals 12 residues. The V end was cut by 7 bases, the J end by 4 bases, with 13 bases between. The CDR3 sequence is CSGQGGGYGYTF. DNA of the CDR3: TGCAGCGGGCAGGGAGGCGGCTATGGCTACACCTTC.

The CDR3 bases are TGTGCCACCCAGGTTGTGGCCGGGATGAACACTGAAGCTTTCTTT. It codes for CATQVVAGMNTEAFF. The V call is TRBV19, the J call TRBJ1-1, with no clear D. The CDR3 length is 15 residues. In germline, CDR1 is LNHDA, CDR2 SQIVND (reference sequence). Trimming stripped 10 bases from V and 0 bases from J, with 18 bases between.

The chain couples TRBV2 to TRBJ1-5, with 9 bases matching TRBD1. Trimming cost V 7 bases and J 6 bases; bases outside gene matches: 10. Germline V gene data show CDR1 as SNHLY and CDR2 as FYNNEI. This CDR3 has 15 residues. CDR3 region: CASKTATGGFQPQHF. Written as DNA, the CDR3 is TGTGCCAGCAAGACCGCGACAGGGGGTTTTCAGCCCCAGCATTTT.

J is TRBJ1-4 and V is TRBV9; 7 bases match TRBD1. Germline V gene sequence: CDR1 SGDLS, CDR2 YYNGEE. This CDR3 has 17 residues. V lost 4 bases and J lost 6; bases outside the gene matches: 15. CDR3 in amino acids: CASSPHPQGQEYEKLFF. The DNA for the CDR3 is TGTGCCAGCAGCCCACATCCCCAAGGACAGGAGTATGAAAAACTGTTTTTT.

J is TRBJ1-6 and V is TRBV6-5; the D gene is possibly TRBD1 (5 bases). Germline V gene lookup returns CDR1 MNHEY and CDR2 SVGAGI. V lost 0 bases and J 5 bases, leaving 11 bases between the germline ends. The CDR3 length is 16 residues. CDR3 residues: CASSYSARGDNSPLHF. The CDR3 bases are TGTGCCAGCAGTTACTCGGCCCGGGGGGATAATTCACCCCTCCACTTT.

The V call is TRBV19, the J call TRBJ2-5, with 11 bases fitting TRBD2. CDR1 and CDR2 from the germline V gene are LNHDA and SQIVND (reference sequence). V lost 3 bases to trimming and J lost 6 bases; unmatched junction nucleotides: 9. The CDR3 loop spans 16 amino acids. CDR3 nucleotide sequence: TGTGCCAGTAGTATTACTAGCGGGGGCACGATAAAGACCCAGTACTTC. This sequence encodes CASSITSGGTIKTQYF.

V is TRBV11-1 and J is TRBJ2-7; weak D call: TRBD2 (5 bases). The CDR3 spans 14 residues. CDR1 and CDR2 from the germline V gene are SGHAT and FQDESV (reference sequence). Trimming removed 3 bases at V and 1 base at J, with 10 bases between. CDR3 nucleotide sequence: TGTGCCAGCAGCTTCGCCCCGGGGTCCTACGAGCAGTACTTC. This gives the protein CASSFAPGSYEQYF.

Only a few counts were recorded for this clone. V is TRBV7-8 and J is TRBJ1-2; D gene ambiguous. The CDR3 has 13 amino acids. Germline V gene sequence: CDR1 SGHVS, CDR2 FQNEAQ. V lost 3 bases and J 7 bases, leaving 12 bases between the germline ends. CDR3 bases: TGTGCCAGCAGCTTTTCCTCTATCCTTGGCTACACCTTC. Translating it yields CASSFSSILGYTF.

The chain couples TRBV11-3 to TRBJ2-3, with 10 bases identical to TRBD2. Trimming cost V 0 bases and J 8 bases; bases outside gene matches: 11. The CDR3 extends over 17 amino acids. The V gene's germline CDR1 is SGHNT and CDR2 YENEEA. The CDR3 region has the DNA TGTGCCAGCAGCTTAGAGCCTAGCGGGGGCCACCTGGGTACGCAGTATTTT. Translation: CASSLEPSGGHLGTQYF.

The V and J genes are TRBV6-1 and TRBJ1-2; weak D call: TRBD1 (6 bases). The CDR3 extends over 15 amino acids. The germline V gene has CDR1 MNHNS and CDR2 SASEGT. Trimming removed 0 bases from V and 6 bases from J, with 14 bases in between. Here the CDR3 reads CASSEARTAPHGYTF. In DNA form, the CDR3 reads TGTGCCAGCAGTGAAGCGAGGACAGCTCCCCATGGCTACACCTTC.

About this clone: Within the sample, other DNA sequences also encode this same CDR3. This chain joins TRBV5-5 and TRBJ1-3; D not resolved. The germline gives CDR1 SGHKS, CDR2 YYEKEE (reference sequence). The CDR3 runs 14 residues. The V and J ends lost 2 bases and 1 base respectively, with 7 bases between them. The CDR3 bases are TGTGCCAGCAGCTTTGGCGGGTCTGGAAACACCATATATTTT. Encoded protein: CASSFGGSGNTIYF.

The chain joins TRBV7-9 to TRBJ1-3; D uncertain. Deletions cut 1 base from V and 2 bases from J, with 12 bases between. Germline-derived CDR1 and CDR2 are SEHNR and FQNEAQ (reference sequence). CDR3 size: 16 residues. The CDR3 reads CASSLDDGVPGNTIYF. CDR3 DNA: TGTGCCAGCAGCTTAGATGACGGGGTTCCTGGAAACACCATATATTTT.

The genes are TRBV19 and TRBJ1-5; tentatively, D is TRBD1 (6 bases). V gave up 6 bases and J gave up 4 bases, with 22 bases separating them. CDR1 and CDR2 from the germline V gene are LNHDA and SQIVND (reference sequence). This CDR3 is 17 amino acids long. CDR3 region: CASSGDRYRVGNQPQHF. CDR3 coding DNA: TGTGCCAGTAGCGGAGACCGATACAGGGTAGGGAATCAGCCCCAGCATTTT.

The chain combines TRBV25-1 with TRBJ1-2; a possible D gene is TRBD1 (5 bases). Germline V lookup: CDR1 MGHDK, CDR2 SYGVNS. CDR3 length: 12 residues. V shed 4 bases and J shed 7 bases, with 10 bases lying between them. Here the CDR3 DNA reads TGTGCCAGCAGTGCCGGGGGGAGTGGCTACACCTTC. Translated: CASSAGGSGYTF.

The chain recombines TRBV7-9 with TRBJ1-6, with TRBD1 identical over 8 bases. Germline lookup yields CDR1 SEHNR and CDR2 FQNEAQ (reference sequence). CDR3 length: 14 amino acids. With V trimmed by 5 bases and J by 9 bases, 6 bases remained unmatched. For the CDR3, the DNA is TGTGCCAGCAGCCGGACAGGGTTTGGTTCACCCCTCCACTTT. The encoded protein is CASSRTGFGSPLHF.

The gene calls are TRBV5-1 and TRBJ2-3; 11 bases align to TRBD2. Germline-derived CDR1 and CDR2 are SGHRS and YFSETQ. The CDR3 has 17 residues. The V segment lost 0 bases and the J segment 0 bases; nucleotides outside the gene matches: 3. The DNA for the CDR3 is TGCGCCAGCAGCTTGGACCTAGCGGGGGGTAGCACAGATACGCAGTATTTT. Translation: CASSLDLAGGSTDTQYF. The whole variable domain, remainder taken from reference TRBV5-1 and TRBJ2-3, is KAGVTQTPRYLIKTRGQQVTLSCSPISGHRSVSWYQQTPGQGLQFLFEYFSETQRNKGNFPGRFSGRQFSNSRSEMNVSTLELGDSALYLCASSLDLAGGSTDTQYFGPGTRLTVL.

This clone occurred a few times. The gene calls are TRBV6-5 and TRBJ1-3, with TRBD1 identical over 8 bases. This CDR3 region has 13 residues. After removal of 5 bases from V and 4 bases from J, the junction contained 1 base not matched to a gene. Looked up from germline, CDR1 is MNHEY and CDR2 is SVGAGI. In nucleotides, the CDR3 is TGTGCCAGCAGTCGGACAGGGGGAAACACCATATATTTT. Translating gives CASSRTGGNTIYF.

The chain is built from TRBV13 and TRBJ2-3; possible D gene TRBD1, 6 bases. The CDR3 consists of 15 residues. Germline assignment: CDR1 PRHDT and CDR2 FYEKMQ (reference sequence). The ends were cut back, 5 bases at V and 6 bases at J, with 18 bases in the middle. CDR3 sequence (DNA): TGTGCCAGCAGCCAGTCTCAGGGGAAGTGGGATACGCAGTATTTT. This gives the protein CASSQSQGKWDTQYF.